This T cell receptor (beta chain) was obtained from a study of blood T cells in healthy people across ages (dated by TCRdb to between 2014 and 2016). Turning to the overall study: In model experiments, roughly one uniquely barcoded TCR beta cDNA molecule per two T cells was captured by template switching. Using deep sequencing normalized with unique cDNA molecular identifiers, the study measured how TCR beta repertoire diversity changes with age. The donors were divided into four age groups: young (average approximately 15 years), middle-aged (about 40), aged (roughly 60) and long-lived (about 79). To avoid experimental bias, donors of different ages were distributed randomly across sequencing lanes. Two additional independent replicas of 1 million unique cDNA reads from the same blood draw were analyzed for two donors (one aged 18 to 29 and one aged 80 or older). Summary of the overall study and its limitations: Bulk unsorted PBMC profiling prevented conclusive comparison of naive and antigen-experienced compartments. Estimates of total diversity from one million sequenced T cells were regarded as lower bounds and underestimates. Compared with the aged group, the long-lived group had more naive CD4+ T cells, fewer expanded clones and increased TCR diversity, a pattern suggesting age selection. As age increased, observed TCR beta diversity per million T cells dropped in a roughly linear way, and a significant reduction was already evident by age around 41. The percentage of naive T cells measured by flow cytometry correlated strongly with observed TCR beta diversity. The CMV infection status of donors was not known, potentially confounding age-related changes in expanded clonotypes.

Library preparation employed 5' RACE. A second 7 to 11 cycle PCR used a sample-barcoded 5' primer and a J-beta primer mix. Each TCR beta cDNA molecule received a unique molecular identifier from a template-switch 5' adaptor carrying 12 random nucleotides. At least 2.5 million CDR3-containing paired-end reads were obtained from each sample. All of the RNA was converted into first-strand cDNA using the Mint cDNA synthesis kit, with a TRBC-specific oligonucleotide serving as the primer. Following uracil-DNA glycosylase treatment, all cDNA underwent a first 18-cycle PCR with the universal primers M1SS and BC2_uni_R. The published analysis was carried out like this. Normalization of each sample was performed by random selection of 1 million high-quality reads, each carrying a distinct molecular identifier. Instead of being binned into consensus sequences, reads with shared molecular identifiers were discarded. MiTCR, with a Q25 quality threshold and the strictest error-elimination algorithm, was used for CDR3 identification, clonotype clustering and error correction. A nonparametric unseen species model with Euler transformation was used to estimate a lower bound on total TCR beta diversity. TCRdb redid the processing of the public reads, applying fastp at Q25 and MiXCR, and retained in-frame beta chains. When rows share a CDR3 protein, they turn into one entry using the most common DNA and genes. TCRdb's processing, not the study's, gives the V and J calls here. The sample yields roughly 1.9 million distinct CDR3 sequences; about 39% were counted once. Around 23% of the sample belongs to the ten largest clones.

Trimming costs V 0 bases and J 5 bases, and their ends lie 14 bases apart. The CDR3 has 15 amino acids, counting the end cysteine and phenylalanine. Only the CDR3 portion is preserved as DNA: 45 bases, with reading frame beginning at the first base. The germline V gene supplies CDR1 SGHRS and CDR2 YFSETQ. This clonotype was observed a handful of times. There is no known antigen for this receptor. No quality values exist for individual bases; no much larger clone is one base distant. The roughly 39 donors, aged about 6 to 90 years, were systemically healthy Caucasian individuals from Russia. Each donor gave about 10 milliliters of peripheral blood, drawn into EDTA-treated Vacutainer tubes. PBMCs were isolated by Ficoll-Paque density-gradient centrifugation, with at least 6 million obtained per sample. Trizol reagent was used to extract total RNA from PBMCs, with at least 5.5 micrograms per sample. For every donor, an aliquot of PBMCs went through flow cytometry to measure the percentages of naive CD45RAhigh/CD27high T cells.

This TCR derives from a human donor in good health. The chain is assembled from TRBV5-1 and TRBJ2-5; the D element could tentatively be TRBD1 or TRBD2, as 6 bases agree for each. Sequences were obtained from blood. CDR3 protein: CASSLENTGRETQYF. The DNA is as follows: TGCGCCAGCAGCTTGGAAAATACAGGGAGGGAGACCCAGTACTTC.